This TCR beta chain was captured by sequencing in a study of spatial heterogeneity in lung cancer (dated by TCRdb to the late 2010s). About the investigation overall: Beta-chain transcripts were consistently detected in greater numbers than alpha-chain transcripts, which likely reflected higher beta-chain transcript abundance. TCR alpha and beta repertoires were quantitatively compared across multiple tumor regions, matched nontumor lung and blood in non-small cell lung cancer. In the raw uncorrected reads, each unique combination of TCR and UMI appeared on average more than ten times. At surgery, both alpha and beta chains were TCR-sequenced in 200 to 250 tumor regions, approximately 64 matched nontumor lung samples and a few dozen PBMC samples. Nonsynonymous mutation counts, determined by whole-exome sequencing of tumor tissue, were related to TCR repertoire features. In tumor regions, TCR transcript counts showed a strong correlation with a T cell transcriptional module score derived from matched bulk RNA-seq. Study-wide findings and limitations: Counts of ubiquitous and regional expanded TCRs correlated with counts of ubiquitous and regional nonsynonymous mutations, respectively. The number of expanded intratumoral alpha and beta TCRs correlated with the tumor nonsynonymous mutation count. TCR-seq coverage of tumor T cells was estimated to be only around 7.3% for alpha chains and more than 11% for beta chains. Confirming at a functional level the hypothesis that regional TCRs recognize regional mutations was considered to require additional single-cell paired TCR alpha and beta sequencing.

The time point label of this sample denotes: sample taken at primary tumor resection. Donors were approximately 72 patients with early-stage, untreated non-small cell lung cancer from the lung TRACERx cohort. TCR sequencing used whole RNA extracted from tumor and nontumor lung tissue, or from cryopreserved PBMC samples, without cell sorting. Only patients for whom sufficient RNA was available from at least two tumor regions were selected for TCR sequencing. Tumor and adjacent nontumor lung specimens were reviewed by a lung pathologist before selection. By how much of the sample it makes up, this clonotype is medium-sized (0.01 to 0.1%). The target of this receptor is not known. Base-call qualities are not available, and no considerably larger clone is one nucleotide away. Unmatched junction bases come to 8, with V trimmed by 2 bases and J by 3 bases. As encoded in the germline V gene (reference sequence), CDR1 is GTSNPN while CDR2 is SVGIG. The CDR3 sequence holds 17 residues, the cysteine and phenylalanine included. Only the CDR3 portion is preserved as DNA: 51 bases, with reading frame beginning at the first base.

Library preparation employed 5' RACE. Sequencing was carried out with a NextSeq 500. The TCR library protocol attached a unique molecular identifier to each TCR cDNA molecule to allow correction of PCR and sequencing errors. Turning to the authors' computational methods: Decombinator tools were used for TCR identification, UMI-based error correction and CDR3 extraction. Expanded TCRs were defined as those above a frequency of 2 per 1,000, corresponding to the top 1% of the tumor frequency distribution. Expanded tumor TCRs were classed as regional if statistically deemed absent (corrected P<0.05) from at least one tumor region, otherwise ubiquitous. Renyi diversity was computed with the R vegan package after each repertoire had been subsampled 100 times to 5,000 TCRs. CDR3 similarity networks were built from amino acid triplet string-kernel similarity, with CDR3s being connected when pairwise similarity was above 0.82. TCRdb's own reprocessing of the public reads used fastp at Q25 and MiXCR and kept productive beta chains. Under each unique CDR3 protein, matching rows form one entry showing the most common genes and DNA. None of the V and J calls come from the authors' own analysis; TCRdb made them. The sample table contains about 2,300 distinct CDR3 sequences; only one count was recorded for 15% to 20% of them. The ten largest account for roughly 9.5% of the sample.

Source: lung tumor tissue, taken at surgery. This TCR came from a male donor with early-stage non-small cell lung cancer. The chain is encoded by TRBV30 joined to TRBJ2-3; TRBD2 agrees with 13 junctional bases. The CDR3 region has the sequence CAWSKGTSGMKTDTQYF. The nucleotides read TGTGCCTGGAGTAAGGGGACTAGCGGGATGAAGACAGATACGCAGTATTTT. Reference TRBV30 and TRBJ2-3 genes cover what lies past the CDR3, so the full variable domain is SQTIHQWPATLVQPVGSPLSLECTVEGTSNPNLYWYRQAAGRGLQLLFYSVGIGQISSEVPQNLSASRPQDRQFILSSKKLLLSDSGFYLCAWSKGTSGMKTDTQYFGPGTRLTVL.